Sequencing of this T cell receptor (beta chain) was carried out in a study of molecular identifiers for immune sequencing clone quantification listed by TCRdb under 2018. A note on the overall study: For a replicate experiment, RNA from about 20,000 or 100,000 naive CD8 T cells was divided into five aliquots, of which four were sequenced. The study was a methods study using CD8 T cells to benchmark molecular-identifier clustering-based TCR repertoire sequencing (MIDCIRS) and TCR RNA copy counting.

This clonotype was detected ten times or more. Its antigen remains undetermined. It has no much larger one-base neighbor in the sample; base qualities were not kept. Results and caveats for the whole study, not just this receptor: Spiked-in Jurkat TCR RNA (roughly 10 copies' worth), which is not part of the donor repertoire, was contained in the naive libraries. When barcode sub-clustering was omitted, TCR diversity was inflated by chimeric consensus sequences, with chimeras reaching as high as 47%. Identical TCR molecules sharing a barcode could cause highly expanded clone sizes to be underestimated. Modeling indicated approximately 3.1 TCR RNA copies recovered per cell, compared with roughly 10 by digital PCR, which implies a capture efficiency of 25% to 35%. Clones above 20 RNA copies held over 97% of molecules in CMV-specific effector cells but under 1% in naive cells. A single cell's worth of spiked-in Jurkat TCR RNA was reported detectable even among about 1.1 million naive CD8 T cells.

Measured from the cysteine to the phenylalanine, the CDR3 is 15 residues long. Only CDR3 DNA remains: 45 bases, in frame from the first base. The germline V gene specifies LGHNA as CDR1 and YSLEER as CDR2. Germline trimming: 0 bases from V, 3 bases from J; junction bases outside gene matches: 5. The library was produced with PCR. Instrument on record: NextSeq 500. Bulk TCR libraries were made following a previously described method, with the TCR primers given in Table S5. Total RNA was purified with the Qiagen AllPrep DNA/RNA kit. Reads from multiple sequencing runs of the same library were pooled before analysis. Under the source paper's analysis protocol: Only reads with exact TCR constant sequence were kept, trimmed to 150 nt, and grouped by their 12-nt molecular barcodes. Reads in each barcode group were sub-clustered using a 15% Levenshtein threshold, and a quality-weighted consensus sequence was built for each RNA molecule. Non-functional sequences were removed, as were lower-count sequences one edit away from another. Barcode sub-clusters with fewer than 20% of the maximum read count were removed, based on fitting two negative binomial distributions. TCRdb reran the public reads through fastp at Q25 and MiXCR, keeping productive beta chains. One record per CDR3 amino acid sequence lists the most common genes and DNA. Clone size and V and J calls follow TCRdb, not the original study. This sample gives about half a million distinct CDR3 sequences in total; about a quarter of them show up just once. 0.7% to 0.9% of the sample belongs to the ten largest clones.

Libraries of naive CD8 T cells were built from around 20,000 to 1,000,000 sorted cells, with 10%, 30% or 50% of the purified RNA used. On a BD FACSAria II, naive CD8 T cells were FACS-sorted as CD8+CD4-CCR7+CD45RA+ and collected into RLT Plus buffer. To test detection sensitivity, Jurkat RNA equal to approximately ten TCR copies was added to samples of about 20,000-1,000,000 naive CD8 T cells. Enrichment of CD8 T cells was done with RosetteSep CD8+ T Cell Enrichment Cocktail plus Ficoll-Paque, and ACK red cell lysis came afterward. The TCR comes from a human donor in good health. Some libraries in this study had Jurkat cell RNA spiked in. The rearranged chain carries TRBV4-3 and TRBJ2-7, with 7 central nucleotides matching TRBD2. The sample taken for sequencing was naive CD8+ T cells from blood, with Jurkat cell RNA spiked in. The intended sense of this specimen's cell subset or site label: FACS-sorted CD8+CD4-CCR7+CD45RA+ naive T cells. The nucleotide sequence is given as TGCGCCAGCAGCCAAGATCGGGGGGTGGGCTACGAGCAGTACTTC. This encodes CASSQDRGVGYEQYF.